Presented here are 11 T cell receptor beta chains from one specimen sequenced in a study of tissue T cells after allogeneic stem cell transplantation. The repertoire was sequenced with immunoSEQ multiplex PCR; TCRdb's copy has only in-frame clones and lacks some. The repertoire includes about 48,000 clones, roughly 73% of them detected once, and around 0.5% sits in the top ten. Sequenced: sorted cells pooled from one or two spleens. The receptors come from a pool of C57BL/6 mice in good health.

In its sample, this clone was seen once. Genes and germline are mouse. The read halts 1 residue ahead of the CDR3 end, with the missing end drawn from the germline J gene. The chain links TRBV16 to TRBJ2-7; 13 bases match TRBD2. CDR1 and CDR2 from the germline V gene are SGHSA and FRNQAP. V was clipped by 4 bases and J by 5 bases; unmatched bases: 2. CDR3 length: 14 residues. CDR3 protein: CASSWGTGGDEQYF. CDR3 DNA, as far as it was read: TGTGCAAGCAGCTGGGGGACTGGGGGGGATGAACAGTAC.

About this clone: The gene symbols are mouse symbols. The sequenced fragment ends 1 residue before the CDR3 boundary, so the rest is inferred from the germline J gene. V is TRBV5 and J is TRBJ2-7; perhaps TRBD2 as D (6 bases). Germline values: CDR1 LGHNA, CDR2 YNLKQL (reference sequence). The CDR3 sequence is 15 residues long. V lost 0 bases, J lost 0 bases, and 9 bases lay in between. Incomplete CDR3 DNA: TGTGCCAGCAGCCAAGATGGGACTAGCTCCTATGAACAGTAC. Translation gives CASSQDGTSSYEQY. Given in full, the CDR3 is CASSQDGTSSYEQYF.

Of note for this clone: Any gene name here is a mouse gene name. Sequencing ends 1 residue short of the CDR3 end; the germline J gene provides the rest. The chain combines TRBV13-2 with TRBJ2-5; 12 positions agree with TRBD2. The CDR3 extends over 18 amino acids. With V trimmed by 3 bases and J by 0 bases, 8 bases remained unmatched. Germline V gene lookup returns CDR1 NNHNN and CDR2 SYGAGS (reference sequence). CDR3 sequence reads: CASGAPGLGGINQDTQYF. The covered CDR3 bases are TGTGCCAGCGGTGCCCCGGGACTGGGGGGAATTAACCAAGACACCCAGTAC.

With regard to this clone: Genes here carry mouse names. The read gets to within 1 residue of the CDR3 end, and the germline J gene fills in the rest. The J gene is TRBJ2-7, the V gene TRBV13-2, with D unresolved. Germline CDR1 is NNHNN and CDR2 is SYGAGS (reference sequence). V lost 0 bases, J lost 2 bases, and 9 bases lay in between. This CDR3 comprises 14 residues. Incomplete CDR3 DNA: TGTGCCAGCGGTGATGCGCACTTAACCTATGAACAGTAC. Translating it yields CASGDAHLTYEQY. The complete CDR3 protein is CASGDAHLTYEQYF.

On this clone: Gene and germline names: mouse. The read stops 1 residue short of the end of the CDR3; the missing end is completed from the germline J gene. The rearrangement joins TRBV16 to TRBJ2-5; D remains unclear. Between the trimmed V and J ends, which lost 4 bases and 0 bases, there was a span of 5 bases. Germline CDR1 reads SGHSA; CDR2 reads FRNQAP. The CDR3 contains 13 residues. The CDR3 is CASSSFNQDTQYF. Incomplete CDR3 DNA: TGTGCAAGCAGCTCCTTTAACCAAGACACCCAGTAC.

With regard to this clone: Each gene name is a mouse one. Coverage ceases 1 residue before the CDR3 finishes, and the germline J gene fills in the end. The chain has TRBV4 and TRBJ2-7; a possible D gene is TRBD2 (6 bases). Germline loops: CDR1 LGHDT, CDR2 YNNKQL (reference sequence). The V and J ends lost 3 bases and 0 bases respectively, with 9 bases between them. This CDR3 region has 14 residues. CDR3 protein: CASSYLGSSYEQYF. The CDR3 bases that were read are TGTGCCAGCAGCTATCTGGGGAGCTCCTATGAACAGTAC.

On this clone: The germline and genes are mouse ones. The read is 1 residue too short to cover the CDR3 end, so that end is filled in from the germline J gene. V usage is TRBV26 and J usage is TRBJ2-1; 7 positions agree with TRBD1. From germline, CDR1 is KGHPV and CDR2 FQNQEV (reference sequence). CDR3 length: 14 amino acids. J lost 3 bases, V lost 2 bases, and 1 base had no gene match. Incomplete CDR3 DNA: TGTGCCAGCAGTCTGGACAGGGTCTATGCTGAGCAGTTC. Translating it yields CASSLDRVYAEQF. The full-length CDR3 reads as CASSLDRVYAEQFF.

A word on this clone: The gene names given are mouse names. The DNA ends 1 residue before the CDR3 does, and the rest of the CDR3 is filled in from the germline J gene. The chain carries TRBV16 and TRBJ1-3; D perhaps matches TRBD1 (6 bases). V was cut by 5 bases and J by 1 base, with 9 bases left in between. Germline V gene sequence: CDR1 SGHSA, CDR2 FRNQAP. The CDR3 has 14 amino acids. The CDR3 loop reads CASSPGTSGNTLYF. The sequenced part of the CDR3 DNA is TGTGCAAGCAGCCCCGGGACATCTGGAAATACGCTCTAT.

With regard to this clone: Germline and genes here are mouse. The read finishes 1 residue shy of the CDR3 end, and the germline J gene is used to complete it. V usage is TRBV3 and J usage is TRBJ2-3; 8 positions match TRBD2. V was clipped by 1 base and J by 0 bases; unmatched bases: 3. This CDR3 is 16 amino acids long. Germline V lookup: CDR1 SNHLY, CDR2 FYNGKV (reference sequence). The CDR3 spells CASSLGDWSSAETLYF. The CDR3 bases that were read are TGTGCCAGCAGCTTAGGGGACTGGTCTAGTGCAGAAACGCTGTAT.

About this clone itself: All gene names here are mouse names. The CDR3 is cut off 1 residue early in the read; its end comes from the germline J gene. The chain recombines TRBV13-2 with TRBJ2-5; TRBD2 is a possible D gene (6 bases). V shed 0 bases and J shed 0 bases, with 8 bases lying between them. This CDR3 has 15 residues. The germline CDR1 and CDR2 sequences are NNHNN and SYGAGS (reference sequence). This CDR3 reads CASGDVGTNQDTQYF. The CDR3 bases that were read are TGTGCCAGCGGTGATGTGGGGACTAACCAAGACACCCAGTAC.

A note on this clone: Genes and germline are mouse. The read ends 1 residue early relative to the CDR3; the germline J gene fills the gap. The chain is built from TRBV13-2 and TRBJ2-4; 10 bases align to TRBD1. The CDR3 sequence is 15 residues long. J was trimmed by 3 bases and V by 3 bases; bases with no gene match: 4. Germline V gives CDR1 NNHNN, CDR2 SYGAGS (reference sequence). The covered CDR3 bases are TGTGCCAGCGGTGGACAGGGGGCGCGGCAAAACACCTTGTAC. Encoded protein: CASGGQGARQNTLY. The full CDR3 is CASGGQGARQNTLYF.